One and the same sample provided the 28 T cell receptor beta chains below, sequenced in a study of T cell responses to AZD1222 COVID-19 vaccine. Clones were sequenced by immunoSEQ multiplex PCR, and TCRdb holds only the in-frame ones, with some missing. The sample includes roughly 120,000 clones, roughly nine tenths seen only once; the top ten take approximately 7.6%. Sequencing was performed on peripheral blood, taken on day 0 of AZD1222 vaccination. The receptor set was obtained from an adult in good health.

V usage is TRBV29-1 and J usage is TRBJ2-7; TRBD2 agrees at 7 bases. The CDR3 loop spans 12 amino acids. The J segment lost 6 bases and the V segment lost 7 bases, leaving 9 bases of the junction unmatched. Germline V gives CDR1 SQVTM, CDR2 ANQGSEA. The CDR3 protein is CSAARGEGEQYF. The CDR3 nucleotides read TGCAGCGCGGCACGGGGGGAAGGCGAGCAGTACTTC.

This chain links TRBV18 with TRBJ2-7; D ambiguous. Germline-derived CDR1 and CDR2 are KGHSH and LQKENI. The CDR3 has 13 amino acids. Trimming took 4 bases from V and 5 from J, leaving 12 bases between them. CDR3 residues: CASSRAGGDEQYF. Written as DNA, the CDR3 is TGTGCCAGCTCACGTGCAGGTGGGGACGAGCAGTACTTC. The complete variable domain, with remaining parts taken from reference TRBV18 and TRBJ2-7, reads NAGVMQNPRHLVRRRGQEARLRCSPMKGHSHVYWYRQLPEEGLKFMVYLQKENIIDESGMPKERFSAEFPKEGPSILRIQQVVRGDSAAYFCASSRAGGDEQYFGPGTRLTVT.

The genes are TRBV9 and TRBJ1-4, with TRBD1 as a possible D gene (6 bases). The length of the CDR3 is 15 residues. Per germline, CDR1 SGDLS and CDR2 YYNGEE. V lost 0 bases to trimming and J lost 6 bases, with 12 bases between them. The CDR3 reads CASSVGSRGHEKLFF. As DNA, the CDR3 is TGTGCCAGCAGCGTAGGGTCCAGGGGCCATGAAAAACTGTTTTTT.

The rearrangement links TRBV3-1 (or the pseudogene TRBV3-2) to TRBJ2-7; 16 bases are shared with TRBD2. CDR1 is LGHDT and CDR2 is YNNKEL in the germline V gene (reference sequence). Trimming cost V 6 bases and J 0 bases; bases outside gene matches: 2. This CDR3 comprises 16 residues. As DNA, the CDR3 is TGTGCCAGCAGGGGACTAGCGGGGGGGTTCTCCTACGAGCAGTACTTC. It is translated as CASRGLAGGFSYEQYF.

This chain links TRBV5-1 with TRBJ2-1; D may be TRBD1 (6 bases). With 7 bases removed from V and 0 bases from J, the gap between germline ends came to 11 bases. This CDR3 region has 14 residues. The germline gives CDR1 SGHRS, CDR2 YFSETQ. The CDR3 nucleotides are TGCGCCAGCGAGGAAGGGGGCTCCTACAATGAGCAGTTCTTC. Translation gives CASEEGGSYNEQFF.

V gene TRBV19 combines with J gene TRBJ2-1, with 7 bases lining up with TRBD2. Unmatched junction bases numbered 4, after V lost 7 bases and J lost 4 bases. The CDR3 extends over 13 amino acids. In germline, CDR1 is LNHDA, CDR2 SQIVND (reference sequence). The CDR3 here is CASNSGIYNEQFF. The CDR3 bases are TGTGCCAGTAACAGCGGGATTTACAATGAGCAGTTCTTC.

V usage is TRBV10-1 and J usage is TRBJ2-1; D may correspond to TRBD1 or TRBD2 (5 bases each). The CDR3 has 14 amino acids. V was shortened by 6 bases and J by 3 bases, with 12 bases between the two germline ends. Germline-derived CDR1 and CDR2 are WNHNN and SYGVQD (reference sequence). The CDR3 DNA reads as TGCGCCAGCAGCTCGGGACGGTTCTACAATGAGCAGTTCTTC. It is translated as CASSSGRFYNEQFF.

This chain connects TRBV6-5 to TRBJ2-3; D might be TRBD1 (6 bases). V was shortened by 7 bases and J by 6 bases, with 14 bases between the two germline ends. Germline loops: CDR1 MNHEY, CDR2 SVGAGI. This CDR3 comprises 13 residues. CDR3: CASTPPGVDTQYF. The CDR3 coding sequence is TGTGCCAGCACCCCTCCAGGGGTTGATACGCAGTATTTT.

This rearrangement joins TRBV3-1 (or the pseudogene TRBV3-2) to TRBJ2-3; 9 nucleotides align to TRBD2. Trimming took 4 bases from V and 3 from J; bases not matched to a gene: 5. The CDR3 sequence is 15 residues long. Germline V gene sequence: CDR1 LGHDT, CDR2 YNNKEL (reference sequence). The CDR3 DNA is TGTGCCAGCAGCCCCCTGGCGGGAGGGACAGATACGCAGTATTTT. It is translated as CASSPLAGGTDTQYF.

CDR3 residues: CASRGGGSGRADIQYF. CDR3 in DNA: TGTGCCAGCAGGGGCGGGGGTAGCGGGAGGGCGGACATTCAGTACTTC. The chain is built from TRBV2 and TRBJ2-4; 11 bases fit TRBD2. CDR1 is SNHLY and CDR2 is FYNNEI in the germline V gene. The length of the CDR3 is 16 residues. V trimming: 6 bases; J trimming: 8 bases; junction bases outside the gene matches: 12.

This clone is a singleton in its sample. The chain couples TRBV19 to TRBJ2-7, with D possibly matching TRBD1 (8 bases). Trimming took off 6 bases at V and 3 bases at J, with 18 bases between the two ends. CDR1 is LNHDA and CDR2 is SQIVND in the germline V gene (reference sequence). CDR3 length equals 15 residues. The CDR3 bases are TGTGCCAGTAGCAACGGACAGGGAGGGATCTACGAGCAGTACTTC. This codes for CASSNGQGGIYEQYF.

The J gene is TRBJ2-5, the V gene TRBV10-3; 7 positions agree with TRBD2. There are 15 residues in the CDR3. Germline loops: CDR1 ENHRY, CDR2 SYGVKD. V lost 3 bases, J lost 1 base, and 5 bases stayed unmatched. CDR3 DNA sequence: TGTGCCATCAGTGACTCTAGCGGCCCCCAAGAGACCCAGTACTTC. This gives the protein CAISDSSGPQETQYF.

This clone was recorded once. The gene calls are TRBV7-2 and TRBJ2-7, with D possibly matching TRBD1 (6 bases). Germline-derived CDR1 and CDR2 are SGHTA and FQGNSA. CDR3 length: 14 residues. V lost 4 bases to trimming and J lost 6 bases, with 16 bases between them. The CDR3, as DNA: TGTGCCAGCAGCTCTCTCCCAGGGGTAAGCGAGCAGTACTTC. Translation gives CASSSLPGVSEQYF.

The sample holds one count of this clone. V gene TRBV3-1 (or the pseudogene TRBV3-2) combines with J gene TRBJ2-6; 7 bases align to TRBD1. Looked up from germline, CDR1 is LGHDT and CDR2 is YNNKEL (reference sequence). The CDR3 has 17 amino acids. The V and J ends lost 4 bases and 0 bases, in that order; junction bases with no gene match: 6. CDR3 sequence reads: CASSPKGQPSGANVLTF. The DNA for the CDR3 is TGTGCCAGCAGCCCAAAGGGACAGCCCTCTGGGGCCAACGTCCTGACTTTC.

This clone was picked up a small number of times. This chain joins TRBV5-1 and TRBJ1-1; the D is unclear. CDR1 and CDR2 (germline): SGHRS, YFSETQ. Trimming removed 1 base from V and 1 base from J, with 8 bases in between. This CDR3 comprises 14 residues. CDR3 DNA: TGCGCCAGCAGCTTGACAGCCAGGAACACTGAAGCTTTCTTT. Its translation is CASSLTARNTEAFF.

This clone was detected only once. The rearrangement uses TRBV9 and TRBJ1-4; D perhaps matches TRBD1 (5 bases). Germline CDR1 reads SGDLS; CDR2 reads YYNGEE. V was cut by 1 base and J by 7 bases, with 11 bases left in between. The CDR3 covers 14 residues. The CDR3 bases are TGTGCCAGCAGCGTACGGTGGGGGTCTGAAAAACTGTTTTTT. This codes for CASSVRWGSEKLFF.

The gene calls are TRBV3-1 (or the pseudogene TRBV3-2) and TRBJ1-2; TRBD1 matches 7 bases. This CDR3 comprises 14 residues. The germline V gene encodes CDR1 LGHDT and CDR2 YNNKEL (reference sequence). V dropped 6 bases and J dropped 3; count of bases not matched to a gene: 7. This CDR3 reads CASRHAGTDYGYTF. The DNA for the CDR3 is TGTGCCAGCAGGCACGCCGGGACAGACTATGGCTACACCTTC.

The CDR3 DNA follows: TGTGCCAGCTCACCGGATTTAGGGATCGAGCAGTTCTTC. As protein: CASSPDLGIEQFF. The rearrangement links TRBV18 to TRBJ2-1; D is ambiguous. The CDR3 sequence is 13 residues long. V was trimmed by 3 bases and J by 10 bases, leaving 13 bases between them. Germline V lookup: CDR1 KGHSH, CDR2 LQKENI.

Details on this clone: No conserved phenylalanine or tryptophan ends this CDR3, so it is likely a read error. This sequence joins TRBV7-9 and TRBJ1-1; D gene ambiguous. This CDR3 has 16 residues. V lost 0 bases and J 5 bases, leaving 16 bases between the germline ends. CDR1 and CDR2 (germline): SEHNR, FQNEAQ (reference sequence). CDR3 in amino acids: CASSLAVGLLQTEAFY. The DNA of the CDR3 is TGTGCCAGCAGCTTAGCTGTTGGGCTCCTCCAGACTGAAGCTTTCTAT.

V gene TRBV9 combines with J gene TRBJ2-3, with D possibly TRBD2 on 5 matching bases. CDR3 length equals 15 residues. Germline V lookup: CDR1 SGDLS, CDR2 YYNGEE. The V gene lost 5 bases and the J gene lost 2 bases, with 15 bases spanning the gap. Written as DNA, the CDR3 is TGTGCCAGCAGAGAGGGCGACTTTCCCACAGATACGCAGTATTTT. As protein: CASREGDFPTDTQYF.

The rearrangement joins TRBV7-6 to TRBJ2-7; 12 bases are shared with TRBD2. The CDR3 sequence is 15 residues long. Trimming removed 5 bases from V and 7 bases from J; junction bases left unmatched: 9. Per the germline V gene, CDR1 is SGHVS and CDR2 is FNYEAQ. In nucleotides, the CDR3 is TGTGCCAGCAGCCCGAGGACTAGCGGGACTGAAGAGCAGTACTTC. This codes for CASSPRTSGTEEQYF.

V usage is TRBV19 and J usage is TRBJ1-3; a weak D match, TRBD1 (5 bases). CDR3 length equals 14 residues. V was cut by 6 bases and J by 4 bases, with 13 bases left in between. Germline V gene sequence: CDR1 LNHDA, CDR2 SQIVND (reference sequence). The CDR3 bases are TGTGCCAGTAGGTTCATGGGGGAAGGAAACACCATATATTTT. It translates to CASRFMGEGNTIYF.

This chain links TRBV6-4 with TRBJ1-2; D gene ambiguous. CDR1 is MRHNA and CDR2 is SNTAGT in the germline V gene. Trimming took off 4 bases at V and 5 bases at J, with 11 bases between the two ends. The CDR3 spans 13 residues. The CDR3 coding sequence is TGTGCCAGCAGTGGAACAGCGGGATATGGCTACACCTTC. Its protein product is CASSGTAGYGYTF.

The gene calls are TRBV5-1 and TRBJ2-1, with TRBD2 matching over 11 bases. Per germline, CDR1 SGHRS and CDR2 YFSETQ. This CDR3 spans 15 amino acids. After removal of 4 bases from V and 7 bases from J, the junction contained 7 bases not matched to a gene. The CDR3 bases are TGCGCCAGCAGCCCCACTAGCGGGAGTTTGAATGAGCAGTTCTTC. This codes for CASSPTSGSLNEQFF.

The V call is TRBV27, the J call TRBJ2-7, with 9 bases fitting TRBD1. The CDR3 has 16 amino acids. Trimming removed 3 bases from V and 2 bases from J; junction bases left unmatched: 8. Germline assignment: CDR1 MNHEY and CDR2 SMNVEV (reference sequence). The CDR3 sequence: CASSFSTGGLTYEQYF. CDR3 DNA sequence: TGTGCCAGCAGTTTCTCGACAGGGGGTTTAACCTACGAGCAGTACTTC.

The V gene is TRBV27, the J gene TRBJ2-2; tentative D call: TRBD1 (6 bases). The germline CDR1 and CDR2 sequences are MNHEY and SMNVEV (reference sequence). The CDR3 consists of 16 residues. V lost 3 bases and J lost 3, with 14 bases in between. Here the CDR3 DNA reads TGTGCCAGCAGTTTGGTAGGGGGTACCGACACCGGGGAGCTGTTTTTT. It specifies CASSLVGGTDTGELFF.

The chain joins TRBV13 to TRBJ1-2, with 9 bases aligning to TRBD1. Trimming at V came to 3 bases and at J to 2 bases, leaving 1 base not matched to a gene. The CDR3 contains 14 residues. Germline values: CDR1 PRHDT, CDR2 FYEKMQ (reference sequence). In DNA, the CDR3 is TGTGCCAGCAGCTTGGGGACAGGGAACTATGGCTACACCTTC. Translation: CASSLGTGNYGYTF.

The chain couples TRBV2 to TRBJ1-2; D is ambiguous. Germline V CDR1 and CDR2: SNHLY, FYNNEI. V dropped 4 bases and J dropped 4 bases, with 10 bases sitting between them. This CDR3 contains 13 residues. CDR3 bases: TGTGCCAGCAGTGTACACATATCCTATGGCTACACCTTC. Its protein is CASSVHISYGYTF.